This TCR beta chain was captured in a study of naive and memory T cell subsets. Two oligonucleotides, mixed equimolar, formed the beta constant-region primer covering TRBC1 and TRBC2. Nested alpha and beta constant-region primers with the SP2 primer drove four PCR rounds on ligated cDNA. The cDNA 3' end received a ligated single-stranded oligonucleotide carrying the SP2 primer and a 12-nucleotide UMI. Each CDR3 protein gets one entry after TCRdb re-called the UMI-ligation and nested PCR reads with MiXCR. Here the sample spans about 8,000 distinct CDR3 sequences, around 28% being singletons. Sequencing input: CD8+ TEMRA cells from blood. Subset of the sample: effector memory re-expressing CD45RA, CD45RA+ CD27-. The sequence derives from a human donor in good health.

CDR3 coding DNA: TGTGCCAGCTACCAGCGGGGGGGCAATGAGCAGTTCTTC. Amino acids: CASYQRGGNEQFF. The J gene is TRBJ2-1, the V gene TRBV2; TRBD2 agrees at 10 bases. The CDR3 loop spans 13 amino acids. Per the germline V gene, CDR1 is SNHLY and CDR2 is FYNNEI. The trim removed 8 bases at V and 6 bases at J, leaving 4 bases unmatched.